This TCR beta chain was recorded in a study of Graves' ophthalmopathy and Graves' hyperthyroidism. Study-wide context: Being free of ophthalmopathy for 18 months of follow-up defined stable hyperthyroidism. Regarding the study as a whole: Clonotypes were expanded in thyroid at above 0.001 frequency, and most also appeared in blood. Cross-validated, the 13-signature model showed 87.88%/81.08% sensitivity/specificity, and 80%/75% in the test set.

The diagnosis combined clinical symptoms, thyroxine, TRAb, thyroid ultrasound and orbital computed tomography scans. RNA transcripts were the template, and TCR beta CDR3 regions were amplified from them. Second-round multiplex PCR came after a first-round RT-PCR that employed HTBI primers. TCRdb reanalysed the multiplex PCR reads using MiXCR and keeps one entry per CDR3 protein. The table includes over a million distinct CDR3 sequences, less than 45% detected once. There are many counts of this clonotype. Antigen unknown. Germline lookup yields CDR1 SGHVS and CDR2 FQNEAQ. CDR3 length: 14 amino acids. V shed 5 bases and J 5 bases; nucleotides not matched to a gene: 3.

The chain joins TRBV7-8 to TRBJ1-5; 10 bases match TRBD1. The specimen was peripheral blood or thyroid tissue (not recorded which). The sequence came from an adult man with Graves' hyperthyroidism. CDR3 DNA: TGTGCCAGCAGCGGACAGGGGGTTCATCAGCCCCAGCATTTT. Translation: CASSGQGVHQPQHF.